This T cell receptor beta chain is drawn from a study of cytomegalovirus exposure and HLA in healthy donors (dated by TCRdb to the late 2010s). Looking at the study overall: An earlier analysis of a few hundred of the donors reported 276 Gb of sequence data and some 110 million unique TCR beta sequences obtained from some 200 million T cells. An early release covering just under 650 HLA-typed donors comprised approximately 300 gigabases of sequencing data and roughly 86 million unique TCR sequences. Of the 300 to 500 genotyped donors, roughly 76% were placed in the genetic ancestry cluster associated with self-reported Caucasian donors. The study aimed to test whether cataloging public T cell receptors could reveal signatures of past pathogen exposure. The study profiled the T cell repertoires of about 720 subjects by immunosequencing and related them to cytomegalovirus serostatus. Besides the first cohort of roughly 660 subjects, a separate validation cohort made up of roughly 120 different subjects was used. To predict cytomegalovirus infection status, the study brought together high-throughput TCR immunosequencing, statistical association of individual TCRs with disease status, and machine learning. In a later analysis, previously published TCR beta repertoires from fewer than 750 donors were re-analyzed and high-resolution HLA genotyping was added so that TCR occurrence patterns could be studied. The later analysis used no new phenotypic data to find candidate immune exposures, relying instead on TCR beta sequences and their occurrence across donors. An earlier analysis of around 580 of the donors used high-throughput TCR beta sequencing to judge whether each TCR beta V gene segment behaved as functional or pseudogenic. Donor age, sex, ethnicity and CMV serostatus were compiled alongside the repertoire data. A later genetic analysis took genome-wide SNP genotypes for about 65% of the 666 donors and used that subset as a discovery cohort. Every repertoire in the discovery cohort had been generated on one and the same sequencing platform. Both class I and class II loci were covered by HLA typing, at four-digit resolution. The number of donors typed differed by locus, with about 629-630 for A, B, C, DRB1 and DQB1, 522 for DQA1, approximately 570 for DPA1, and around 450 for DPB1. Five DR-DQ haplotypes were handled as single units for association and clustering, since linkage in the cohort was strong. Among about 390 genotyped donors of the cohort, an average of approximately 240,000 unique TCR beta nucleotide sequences were sequenced per donor, around 20% of them non-productive.

The germline V gene (reference sequence) specifies WNHNN as CDR1 and SYGVQD as CDR2. V was cut back by 5 bases and J by 4 bases, leaving a gap of 14 bases between them. Inclusive of the bounding cysteine and phenylalanine, the CDR3 is 14 residues long. Only the CDR3 DNA stays, 42 bases, in frame from base 1. Libraries were prepared through the immunoSEQ multiplex PCR assay. The multiplex PCR relied on a mix of 60 forward primers for TCR Vbeta segments and 13 reverse primers for TCR Jbeta segments. A multiplex PCR assay on genomic DNA amplified the CDR3 region of rearranged TCR beta genes. The amplified TCR beta libraries were sequenced on the Illumina HiSeq System as 87-base-pair reads. Regarding the original processing steps: A later analysis counted about 80 million unique TCR beta chains across the 600 to 850 repertoires, and some 11 million of these chains were shared by at least two donors. Raw reads were error-corrected and collapsed into unique sequences with a nearest-neighbor algorithm that merged closely related sequences to remove PCR and sequencing errors. To assign V, D and J gene segments, CDR3 sequences were aligned to IMGT reference sequences. For a sequence to be retained, a match of at least six nucleotides was required to both a V gene segment and a J gene segment. A rearrangement was called productive if the CDR3 had no stop codons and remained in frame with V and J, and every other rearrangement was called non-productive. Following IMGT convention, CDR3 was defined as the stretch from the second conserved V-encoded cysteine up to the conserved J-encoded phenylalanine. The earlier analysis of around 640 of the donors excluded sequences that lacked an unambiguous match to a single V gene segment. An earlier analysis of roughly 590 of the donors called V segments functional above 56.7% productive rearrangements and segregating when the between-donor standard deviation exceeded 5%. To diagnose cytomegalovirus status from the catalog of TCR beta chain sequences, a statistical classification framework was built. V and J gene assignment, in a later analysis, came from comparing TCR nucleotide sequences with IMGT/GENE-DB human TR gene sequences. A later analysis assigned CDR3 sequences and most-parsimonious VDJ recombination scenarios with the TCRdist pipeline. In a later analysis, each TCR beta chain was defined by its CDR3 amino acid sequence together with its V-gene family, and reads lacking a unique V-gene family were excluded. In a later analysis, nearly 600 highly shared, low-generation-probability nucleotide sequences were removed to address suspected cross-contamination and a sequencing artifact. A later analysis calculated a clonal expansion index for each public chain from normalized within-repertoire ranks of inferred template counts. A later analysis computed generation probabilities with a VDJ recombination model fitted to out-of-frame rearrangements, and checked the results against IGoR. In a later analysis, TCR-TCR, TCR-HLA and TCR-CMV co-occurrence was scored with hypergeometric tests, and a repertoire-size bias correction was applied to TCR pairs. A later analysis estimated false discovery rates by permuting HLA or CMV assignments 20 times. In a later analysis, co-occurring TCRs were grouped with DBSCAN, and TCRdist sequence similarity was added when clustering was performed within HLA-allele-positive subsets. Repertoires with fewer than 30,000 or more than 120,000 public chains, plus five repertoires with anomalous nucleotide sharing, were excluded from co-occurrence clustering. Imported from immuneACCESS, the table was reduced by TCRdb to in-frame sequences with V and J called. These copies leave out some clones; in studies compared against another copy, an unresolved V gene accounts for under half, and the cause of the remainder is not known. The V and J calls and clone size were taken over from that table, and D and trimming were inferred from the DNA. For this sample the table gives about 140,000 clones, of which roughly 76% were detected only once. The top ten constitute roughly 1.3% of the sample.

The study at large found these results: In a later analysis, TCR association rates were found to vary across HLA loci, with the most associated TCRs seen for DRB1 alleles and the fewest for HLA-C alleles. Because the 87-base-pair reads could not distinguish some IMGT-functional V segments, including TRBV6-2 and TRBV6-3, those segments were excluded. HLA typing was unavailable for some donors at each locus, so association tests used only the typed subset. In a later analysis, some 18,000 TCR beta sequences were associated with specific HLA alleles at a false discovery rate of 0.05. The classifier was reported to diagnose cytomegalovirus status with high specificity and sensitivity in both the original and validation cohorts. According to the authors, the approach could potentially be generalized to other disease states and immunological phenotypes. Because counts were too low, more than 15 rarely observed V segments, including chromosome 9 orphons, were left out of the earlier analysis of several hundred of the donors. According to a later analysis, parvovirus B19, influenza, CMV and Epstein-Barr virus appeared linked to several top co-occurrence clusters. A cluster of highly shared sequence variants was judged likely to represent a technical artifact of the sequencing pipeline. Linkage disequilibrium might explain the correlated functional status among segregating V segments, but an unknown experimental factor could not be ruled out. CMV serostatus was the only immune exposure information available for the cohort. A further reported finding was that TCR beta sequences accurately predicted the HLA-A and HLA-B alleles for most subjects in the first cohort. In an earlier analysis of over 550 of the donors, most TCR beta V segments were observed in productive rearrangements about 87% or about 30% of the time, broadly matching IMGT annotations. Roughly uniform sequencing depth across donors was assumed in presence/absence analyses, although this assumption may not hold. A later analysis found that most CMV-associated TCR beta chains appeared HLA-restricted, with HLA associations seemingly driven largely by CMV exposure. Compared with equally common non-associated chains, HLA-associated TCR beta chains in a later analysis were more clonally expanded and had lower generation probabilities. An association between a missense DCLRE1C variant and V-gene and J-gene trimming of TCR beta chains was found in a later genetic analysis and replicated in an independent cohort. In vitro tests confirmed that a few of the cytomegalovirus-associated TCR beta chains recognize cytomegalovirus antigens. While some public TCRs were present in many individuals, most TCR sequences turned up only very rarely across donors. Assigning TCR associations to individual alleles was difficult when HLA alleles, especially DR and DQ, strongly co-occurred. This cohort had only TCR beta chains sequenced, and the lack of alpha or paired-chain data limited which features could be detected. According to a later genetic analysis, donors in an Asian-associated ancestry cluster had fewer N-insertions in productive TCRs than the approximately 650-donor mean. A total of 150 to 200 TCR beta chains were listed by the study as associated with cytomegalovirus.

The cohort consisted of 666 healthy bone marrow donors. At the time of sampling, all cohort members were nominally healthy, though unrecorded immune exposures were likely present. The donor tested CMV seronegative, placing the donor among the 300 to 450 seronegative members of the cohort. Each donor provided a peripheral blood sample, and peripheral blood mononuclear cells were used for TCR beta sequencing. The Qiagen DNeasy Blood Extraction Kit was used to extract genomic DNA from the blood cell samples. As regards this clone: No cognate antigen has been identified for it. No much larger clone is present one base from it, and per-base qualities are unavailable.

The chain is made from TRBV10-1 and TRBJ1-2; 6 matching bases give a weak D call of TRBD1. Sequenced material: PBMCs. This sequence was found in a woman aged 40 to 49 in good health and CMV-seronegative. Here the CDR3 is given as CASSPTGLSYGYTF. The base sequence is TGCGCCAGCAGTCCTACAGGGTTAAGCTATGGCTACACCTTC.